These 5 T cell receptor beta chains share one sample of origin, sequenced in a study of breast tumors, draining lymph nodes, adjacent tissues. MiXCR was run by TCRdb on the multiplex PCR reads, yielding one entry per CDR3 protein. The sample lists about 200,000 distinct CDR3 sequences, 31% occurring once. Breast cancer patients provided tissue from their axillary draining lymph nodes. The sequenced sample consisted of axillary lymph node tissue. All receptors derive from a female donor with breast cancer. Some clones in this sample may be carry-over from other donors' samples.

The CDR3 DNA follows: TGCAGTGCTAGAGGACTACTAGCGGAGACCCAGTACTTC. It codes for CSARGLLAETQYF. The chain combines TRBV20-1 with TRBJ2-5, with 7 bases aligning to TRBD2. The junction had 4 bases not matched to a gene; V was cut back by 1 base and J by 5 bases. Per the germline V gene, CDR1 is DFQATT and CDR2 is SNEGSKA (reference sequence). The CDR3 contains 13 residues.

This clonotype was counted at least ten times. The V call is TRBV12-3 or TRBV12-4, the J call TRBJ2-5; tentative D call: TRBD1 (5 bases). The CDR3 consists of 13 residues. Between the trimmed V and J ends, which lost 3 bases and 5 bases, there was a span of 10 bases. For the CDR3, the DNA is TGTGCCAGCAGTTTGACAGAGGTGGAGACCCAGTACTTC. Translation: CASSLTEVETQYF.

This chain connects TRBV5-1 to TRBJ1-2, with D perhaps TRBD1 (5 bases). Trimming took off 4 bases at V and 12 bases at J, with 22 bases between the two ends. Germline V CDR1 and CDR2: SGHRS, YFSETQ. The CDR3 runs 14 residues. CDR3 loop: CASSPGLLSSGNTF. In nucleotides, the CDR3 is TGCGCCAGCAGCCCGGGACTTCTCAGCTCTGGAAACACCTTC.

This clonotype was seen more than once but under ten times. One base away lies a much larger clone, so this may be a sequencing read error. This sequence joins TRBV11-1 and TRBJ2-1; D is ambiguous. CDR3 size: 11 residues. Germline lookup yields CDR1 SGHAT and CDR2 FQDESV (reference sequence). This CDR3 is CASRHNNEPFF. Written as DNA, the CDR3 is TGTGCCAGCAGACATAACAATGAGCCGTTCTTC. Drawing the rest from reference TRBV11-1 and TRBJ2-1, the complete variable domain is EAEVAQSPRYKITEKSQAVAFWCDPISGHATLYWYRQILGQGPELLVQFQDESVVDDSQLPKDRFSAERLKGVDSTLKIQPAELGDSAMYLCASRHNNEPFFGPGTRLTVL.

This clonotype showed up just a few times. Given a much more abundant clone one base away, this may be a read error. The V call is TRBV12-3 or TRBV12-4, the J call TRBJ2-5; D not certain. The length of the CDR3 is 15 residues. Trimming took off 3 bases at V and 5 bases at J, with 16 bases between the two ends. CDR3 DNA sequence: TGTGCCAGCAGTTTCGCGCGGTGGGGTTGGGAGACCCAGTACTTC. Translated, it gives CASSFARWGWETQYF.